The clone carrying this T cell receptor beta chain has more than one count but fewer than ten. The authors reverse transcribed all of the isolated RNA, so sequencing captured expressed TCRB transcripts. Sequencing used immunoSEQ multiplex PCR; TCRdb keeps in-frame clones, though not all of them. The sample holds 140,000 to 150,000 clones, nearly 50% seen once. This record belongs to a study of beta chain features in type 1 diabetes. The CDR3 length is 18 residues. V was pared by 2 bases and J by 0 bases, with 8 bases of the junction left unmatched. Germline values: CDR1 ENHRY, CDR2 SYGVKD. This clonotype was obtained from a man younger than 30 in good health. J is TRBJ1-5 and V is TRBV10-3; TRBD1 matches at 9 bases. Specimen: Tregs from blood. The CDR3 bases are TGTGCCATCAGTGAGACCCCGGGACAGGGATATAGCAATCAGCCCCAGCATTTT. Its translation is CAISETPGQGYSNQPQHF.